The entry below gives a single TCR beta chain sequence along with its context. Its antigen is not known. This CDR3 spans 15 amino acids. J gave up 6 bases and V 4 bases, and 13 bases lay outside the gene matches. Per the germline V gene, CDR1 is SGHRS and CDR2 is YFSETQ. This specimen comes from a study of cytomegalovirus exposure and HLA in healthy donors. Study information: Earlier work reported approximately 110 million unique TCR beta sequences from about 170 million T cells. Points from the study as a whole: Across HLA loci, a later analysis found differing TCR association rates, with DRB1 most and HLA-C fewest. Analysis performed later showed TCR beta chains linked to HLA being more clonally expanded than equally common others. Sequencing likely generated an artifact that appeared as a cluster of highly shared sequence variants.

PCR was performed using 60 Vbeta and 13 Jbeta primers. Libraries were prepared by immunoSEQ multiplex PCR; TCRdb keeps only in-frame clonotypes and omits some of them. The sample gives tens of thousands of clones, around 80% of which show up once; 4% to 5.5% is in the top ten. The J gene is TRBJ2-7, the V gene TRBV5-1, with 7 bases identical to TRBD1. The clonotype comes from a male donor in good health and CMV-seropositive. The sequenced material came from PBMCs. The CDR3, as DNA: TGCGCCAGCAGCGGCCTGACAGGGCCAAGGGGCGAGCAGTACTTC. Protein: CASSGLTGPRGEQYF. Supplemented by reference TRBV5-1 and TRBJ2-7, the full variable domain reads KAGVTQTPRYLIKTRGQQVTLSCSPISGHRSVSWYQQTPGQGLQFLFEYFSETQRNKGNFPGRFSGRQFSNSRSEMNVSTLELGDSALYLCASSGLTGPRGEQYFGPGTRLTVT.